Listed here are 25 T cell receptor beta chains from one sample, sequenced in a study of tumor-infiltrating lymphocytes in primary liver carcinoma (dated by TCRdb to 2016 to 2017). Sequencing was carried out with an Illumina HiSeq 2500. TCRbeta-specific cDNA was reverse-transcribed from approximately 500 ng total RNA using a constant-region primer and ProtoScript II reverse transcriptase. The TCRbeta libraries were prepared through three rounds of nested multiplex PCR following a slightly modified ARM-PCR procedure. The first two PCR rounds used multiplex TRBV1-TRBV30 forward primers with a Cbeta reverse primer, each for approximately 11 cycles. TCRdb's own reprocessing of the public reads used fastp at Q25 and MiXCR and kept productive beta chains. Duplicate CDR3 protein sequences are folded into a single record with the most common DNA and genes. The sample profile shows about 180,000 distinct CDR3 sequences; about 60% of them were found once. Around three quarters of the sample belongs to the ten largest clones.

Blood RNA was extracted from unsorted whole blood with TRIzol reagent; germline DNA came from the DNeasy Blood & Tissue kit. Sequencing input: peripheral blood. The receptor set was obtained from a middle-aged man with primary liver carcinoma and hepatitis B virus infection.

There are a few counts of this clonotype. One end of the junction is discordant with germline, which a read error may explain. The V call is TRBV4-1, the J call TRBJ1-1; tentative D call: TRBD1 (6 bases). The germline V gene encodes CDR1 MGHRA and CDR2 YSYEKL. The length of the CDR3 is 14 residues. In nucleotides, the CDR3 is TGTGCCAGCAGCAGACAGGTGATGAACACTGAAGCTTTCTTT. It translates to CASSRQVMNTEAFF.

The CDR3 bases are TGTGCCAGCAGTTTTGGGGCCGATACGCAGTATTTT. This gives the protein CASSFGADTQYF. This rearrangement joins TRBV5-6 to TRBJ2-3; D may be TRBD1 (5 bases). V lost 5 bases and J 6 bases, leaving 10 bases between the germline ends. Per germline, CDR1 SGHDT and CDR2 YYEEEE. CDR3 length: 12 amino acids.

This clonotype was recorded at least ten times. The chain couples TRBV11-2 to TRBJ2-1, with 7 bases lining up with TRBD1. The CDR3 loop spans 16 amino acids. Germline loops: CDR1 SGHAT, CDR2 FQNNGV. J was trimmed by 10 bases and V by 0 bases; bases with no gene match: 12. This CDR3 is CASSLEGTQGVGEQFF. The CDR3 DNA sequence: TGTGCCAGCAGCTTAGAGGGGACCCAGGGGGTTGGGGAGCAGTTCTTC.

Comments on this clonotype: This CDR3 is missing its conserved last phenylalanine or tryptophan, likely due to a read error. The chain has TRBV11-1 and TRBJ2-7; D perhaps matches TRBD2 (5 bases). CDR1 is SGHAT and CDR2 is FQDESV in the germline V gene (reference sequence). The V end lost 4 bases, the J end lost 4 bases, and 17 bases lay between the germline ends. The CDR3 sequence is 15 residues long. CDR3: CASSSLTIGSYEQYY. The CDR3 DNA follows: TGTGCCAGCAGCTCTTTGACTATCGGGTCATACGAGCAGTACTAC.

About this clonotype itself: An end of the junction differs from the germline gene, which may be a read error. The chain is built from TRBV6-1 and TRBJ2-2; the match to TRBD2 covers 8 bases. The CDR3 is 18 residues long. CDR1 is MNHNS, CDR2 SASEGT, per germline. The CDR3 reads CSSSEQIGTRLNTGELFF. The CDR3 DNA reads as TGTTCCAGCAGTGAACAGATTGGGACTAGGTTGAACACCGGGGAGCTGTTTTTT.

This clonotype was detected only a few times. Just one base apart from a much larger clone, this may be a read error. The chain links TRBV11-2 to TRBJ2-2; a possible D gene is TRBD2 (5 bases). Germline V gives CDR1 SGHAT, CDR2 FQNNGV. The CDR3 has 16 residues. Between the trimmed V and J ends, which lost 5 bases and 0 bases, there was a span of 13 bases. The CDR3 loop reads CASSPIVGANTGELFF. CDR3 bases: TGTGCCAGCAGCCCCATAGTGGGAGCGAACACCGGGGAGCTGTTTTTT.

This clonotype was seen just once. The chain combines TRBV12-3 or TRBV12-4 with TRBJ2-2; 7 nucleotides align to TRBD1. The CDR3 runs to 15 residues. Losses at the gene ends were 5 bases for V and 5 bases for J; bases not matched to a gene: 8. The CDR3 sequence is CASSLRIRGTGELFF. CDR3 coding DNA: TGTGCCAGCAGTCTAAGGATCAGGGGGACCGGGGAGCTGTTTTTT.

This clonotype was seen a few times. The CDR3 sequence is CASSSEDRGKVYEQYF. CDR3 DNA: TGTGCCAGCAGTTCGGAGGATCGGGGCAAAGTCTACGAGCAGTACTTC. The chain carries TRBV6-1 and TRBJ2-7; perhaps D is TRBD1 or TRBD2 (5 bases each). Germline V gene sequence: CDR1 MNHNS, CDR2 SASEGT. V was shortened by 5 bases and J by 3 bases, with 20 bases between the two germline ends. The CDR3 covers 16 residues.

For this clonotype: At one end, the junction sequence differs from germline, possibly due to a read error. The genes are TRBV11-2 and TRBJ1-5; D call uncertain. Per germline, CDR1 SGHAT and CDR2 FQNNGV. This CDR3 contains 15 residues. CDR3 coding DNA: TGTGCCAGCAGCTTAGATGGCCTTAGCAATGAGCCCCAGCATTTT. It yields the protein CASSLDGLSNEPQHF.

The chain links TRBV29-1 to TRBJ1-2; D might be TRBD1 (6 bases). Trimming took 6 bases from V and 7 from J, leaving 21 bases between them. Germline loops: CDR1 SQVTM, CDR2 ANQGSEA. The CDR3 is made up of 14 amino acids. The CDR3 reads CSVAKSAGARGYTF. The CDR3 DNA sequence: TGCAGCGTCGCCAAGTCCGCGGGGGCGCGTGGCTACACCTTC. Drawing the rest from reference TRBV29-1 and TRBJ1-2, the complete variable domain is SAVISQKPSRDICQRGTSLTIQCQVDSQVTMMFWYRQQPGQSLTLIATANQGSEATYESGFVIDKFPISRPNLTFSTLTVSNMSPEDSSIYLCSVAKSAGARGYTFGSGTRLTVV.

Turning to this clonotype: This clone may be a read error of a much larger clone one base away. The V gene is TRBV30, the J gene TRBJ1-5; D unclear. Trimming took 5 bases from V and 5 from J, leaving 13 bases between them. This CDR3 is built from 13 residues. Germline V gene data show CDR1 as GTSNPN and CDR2 as SVGIG (reference sequence). As DNA, the CDR3 is TGTGCCTGGGGTCAAAAGGGAGATCAGCCCCAGCATTTT. Translation gives CAWGQKGDQPQHF.

The chain is built from TRBV10-3 and TRBJ2-5; 7 bases align to TRBD1. The trim removed 2 bases at V and 7 bases at J, leaving 10 bases unmatched. The germline CDR1 and CDR2 sequences are ENHRY and SYGVKD. This CDR3 is built from 15 residues. The CDR3 region is CAISELERGRRTQYF. Here the CDR3 DNA reads TGTGCCATCAGTGAGCTGGAGAGGGGGCGTCGGACCCAGTACTTC.

The table lists this clonotype with a few counts. The V call is TRBV6-1, the J call TRBJ1-1; maybe TRBD1 (6 bases). CDR1 is MNHNS and CDR2 is SASEGT in the germline V gene. The CDR3 runs 15 residues. V was pared by 5 bases and J by 0 bases, with 13 bases between. The CDR3 DNA reads as TGTGCCAGCAGTCCCCCGGGACACCTGAACACTGAAGCTTTCTTT. Translation: CASSPPGHLNTEAFF.

The V gene is TRBV10-3, the J gene TRBJ1-2; 7 nucleotides align to TRBD1. CDR1 ENHRY and CDR2 SYGVKD come from the germline V gene. CDR3 size: 13 residues. V shed 6 bases, J shed 5 bases, and the junction held 6 bases outside the gene matches. Written as DNA, the CDR3 is TGTGCCATCAGCGACAGGGAGGGGTATGGCTACACCTTC. It encodes CAISDREGYGYTF.

This clonotype was detected only a few times. The genes are TRBV6-5 and TRBJ2-1; D may be TRBD1 (7 bases). Germline V CDR1 and CDR2: MNHEY, SVGAGI. The CDR3 contains 14 residues. Trimming removed 4 bases from V and 5 bases from J, with 12 bases in between. The CDR3 region has the DNA TGTGCCAGCAGTTCCCCAGGGGGGCACAATGAGCAGTTCTTC. This sequence encodes CASSSPGGHNEQFF.

Worth noting for this clonotype: A clone one base away is much larger, so this may be a read error. The gene calls are TRBV4-1 and TRBJ1-1; D is uncertain. The CDR3 sequence is 15 residues long. Germline V lookup: CDR1 MGHRA, CDR2 YSYEKL. CDR3 loop: CSSSQEVTQNTEAFF. The CDR3 DNA reads TGCTCCAGCAGCCAAGAAGTCACCCAGAACACTGAAGCTTTCTTT.

The chain employs TRBV10-3 and TRBJ2-7, with 7 bases matching TRBD1. Germline values: CDR1 ENHRY, CDR2 SYGVKD. Unmatched junction bases numbered 9, after V lost 7 bases and J lost 3 bases. This CDR3 region has 14 residues. CDR3: CAINRGTDSYEQYF. DNA of the CDR3: TGTGCCATCAATAGGGGGACAGACAGCTACGAGCAGTACTTC.

This clonotype was counted between two and nine times. This chain links TRBV6-2 or TRBV6-3 with TRBJ2-2; D remains unclear. This CDR3 region has 13 residues. The germline V and J ends were trimmed by 4 bases and 4 bases, with 7 bases remaining between them. The germline V gene encodes CDR1 MNHEY and CDR2 SVGEGT. As DNA, the CDR3 is TGTGCCAGCAGTTTGTCTGGCACCGGGGAGCTGTTTTTT. Amino acid sequence: CASSLSGTGELFF.

V gene TRBV6-5 combines with J gene TRBJ2-7; possible D gene TRBD1, 5 bases. The CDR3 length is 12 residues. V was trimmed by 11 bases and J by 9 bases, leaving 20 bases between them. Germline lookup yields CDR1 MNHEY and CDR2 SVGAGI. CDR3 coding DNA: TGTGCCGGCTCAGCGCAGGGCCCCGGGCAGTACTTC. It yields the protein CAGSAQGPGQYF.

In its sample, this clonotype was seen a few times. In nucleotides, the CDR3 is TGCAGCGCCCGGGGACTAGCGGGTGGAGATGAGCAGTTCTTC. As protein: CSARGLAGGDEQFF. The chain employs TRBV29-1 and TRBJ2-1; 12 bases agree with TRBD2. The ends lost 7 bases at V and 8 bases at J; junction bases unmatched: 9. The CDR3 runs 14 residues. Germline V gene data show CDR1 as SQVTM and CDR2 as ANQGSEA.

As for this clonotype: A much larger clone lies one base from this, so it may be a read error. The rearrangement uses TRBV11-2 and TRBJ2-2; 10 nucleotides align to TRBD2. Germline V gene data show CDR1 as SGHAT and CDR2 as FQNNGV. The CDR3 length is 16 residues. The DNA for the CDR3 is TGTACCAGCAGCTTAAGTCTAGCGGGAGCGCACGGGGAGCTGTTTTTT. It translates to CTSSLSLAGAHGELFF.

This clonotype was detected only a few times. The chain is built from TRBV14 and TRBJ2-3; maybe TRBD2 (5 bases). Germline V gene lookup returns CDR1 SGHDN and CDR2 FVKESK. The V and J ends lost 4 bases and 12 bases respectively, with 11 bases between them. This CDR3 region has 11 residues. The CDR3, as DNA: TGTGCCAGCAGCCTGGACTCCGTTCAGTATTTT. Translation gives CASSLDSVQYF.

The table lists this clonotype with a count of one. Its ends do not fully match the called genes, so a read error is possible. The CDR3 reads CASSPGGRRTYKQYF. DNA for the CDR3: TGTGCCAGCAGTCCGGGCGGGAGGAGGACCTACAAGCAGTACTTC. This chain connects TRBV12-3 or TRBV12-4 to TRBJ2-7; 8 bases fit TRBD2. The CDR3 extends over 15 amino acids.

This clonotype was seen at least ten times. The chain uses TRBV11-1 and TRBJ2-1; 9 bases match TRBD2. V dropped 5 bases and J dropped 4; count of bases not matched to a gene: 6. Germline assignment: CDR1 SGHAT and CDR2 FQDESV (reference sequence). The CDR3 totals 15 residues. The CDR3: CASSLSGSRYNEQFF. In DNA form, the CDR3 reads TGTGCCAGCAGCCTTAGCGGGAGTAGGTACAATGAGCAGTTCTTC.

The chain links TRBV6-5 to TRBJ2-3; D possibly corresponds to TRBD2 (6 bases). The V end lost 2 bases, the J end lost 4 bases, and 13 bases lay between the germline ends. The V gene's germline CDR1 is MNHEY and CDR2 SVGAGI. The CDR3 is 15 amino acids. In DNA form, the CDR3 reads TGTGCCAGCAGTTACAGGGGACTGACTTCAGATACGCAGTATTTT. This codes for CASSYRGLTSDTQYF.